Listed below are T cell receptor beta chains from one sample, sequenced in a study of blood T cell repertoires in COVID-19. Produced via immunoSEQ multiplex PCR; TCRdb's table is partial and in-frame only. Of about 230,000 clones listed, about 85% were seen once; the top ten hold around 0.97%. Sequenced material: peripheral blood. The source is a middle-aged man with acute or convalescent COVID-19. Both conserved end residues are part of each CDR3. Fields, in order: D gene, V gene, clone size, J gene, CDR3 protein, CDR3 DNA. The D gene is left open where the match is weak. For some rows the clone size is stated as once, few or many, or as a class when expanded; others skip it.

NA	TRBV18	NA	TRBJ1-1	CASSPQTVTVTEAFF	TGTGCCAGCTCACCGCAAACAGTTACTGTCACTGAAGCTTTCTTT
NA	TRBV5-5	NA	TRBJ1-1	CASSIVGGPVAEAFF	TGTGCCAGCAGCATTGTCGGGGGGCCTGTCGCTGAAGCTTTCTTT
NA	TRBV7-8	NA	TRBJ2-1	CASSPQAAYNEQFF	TGTGCCAGCAGCCCACAGGCTGCCTACAATGAGCAGTTCTTC
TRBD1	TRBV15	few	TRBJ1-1	CATSSTGTGLLEAFF	TGTGCCACCAGCAGCACCGGGACAGGGCTCCTTGAAGCTTTCTTT
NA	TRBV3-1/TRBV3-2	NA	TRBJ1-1	CASTAQGTEAFF	TGTGCCAGCACTGCACAGGGTACTGAAGCTTTCTTT
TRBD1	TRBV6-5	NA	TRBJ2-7	CASMRRTGPYEQYF	TGTGCCAGCATGAGGAGGACAGGCCCCTACGAGCAGTACTTC
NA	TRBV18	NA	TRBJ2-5	CASSPGAGETQYF	TGTGCCAGCTCACCAGGGGCAGGGGAGACCCAGTACTTC
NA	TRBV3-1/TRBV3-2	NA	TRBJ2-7	CASSQGGEQYF	TGTGCCAGCAGCCAAGGCGGCGAGCAGTACTTC
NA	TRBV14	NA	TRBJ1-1	CASSQEGAIEAFF	TGTGCCAGCAGCCAAGAGGGAGCCATCGAAGCTTTCTTT
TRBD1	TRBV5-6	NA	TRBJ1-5	CASSAGQGVHNQPQHF	TGTGCCAGCAGCGCCGGACAGGGGGTGCACAATCAGCCCCAGCATTTT
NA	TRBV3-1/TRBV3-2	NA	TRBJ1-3	CASSPQLSGNTIYF	TGTGCCAGCAGCCCACAGCTATCTGGAAACACCATATATTTT
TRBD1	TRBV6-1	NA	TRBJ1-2	CASSEGGTVGYGYTF	TGTGCCAGCAGTGAAGGAGGGACAGTTGGTTATGGCTACACCTTC
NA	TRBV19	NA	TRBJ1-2	CASSPKQDRNTYYGYTF	TGTGCCAGTAGTCCCAAACAAGACAGGAATACCTACTATGGCTACACCTTC
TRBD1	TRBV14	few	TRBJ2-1	CASSFTGGLVYEQFF	TGTGCCAGCAGCTTCACAGGGGGCCTGGTTTATGAGCAGTTCTTC
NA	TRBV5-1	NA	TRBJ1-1	CATSDLNTEAFF	TGCGCCACCTCCGACTTGAACACTGAAGCTTTCTTT
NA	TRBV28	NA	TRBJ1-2	CASSLTGGPTYLGGYTF	TGTGCCAGCAGTTTAACCGGGGGGCCGACCTATCTTGGCGGCTACACCTTC
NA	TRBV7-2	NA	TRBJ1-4	CASSSNTGEKLFF	TGTGCCAGCAGCTCAAATACGGGAGAAAAACTGTTTTTT
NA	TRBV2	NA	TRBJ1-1	CASSSVGGNTEAFF	TGTGCCAGCAGCTCTGTGGGGGGGAACACTGAAGCTTTCTTT
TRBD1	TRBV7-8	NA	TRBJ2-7	CASSNRDRVYEQYF	TGTGCCAGCAGCAACCGGGACAGGGTGTACGAGCAGTACTTC
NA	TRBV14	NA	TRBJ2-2	CASSQATGELFF	TGTGCCAGCAGCCAGGCCACCGGGGAGCTGTTTTTT
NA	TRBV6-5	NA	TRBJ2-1	CASSYARGGYNEQFF	TGTGCCAGCAGTTACGCCAGGGGCGGATACAATGAGCAGTTCTTC
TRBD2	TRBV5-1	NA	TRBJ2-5	CASSLDGTSEETQYF	TGCGCCAGCAGCTTGGACGGGACTAGCGAAGAGACCCAGTACTTC
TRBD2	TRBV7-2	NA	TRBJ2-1	CASSPTSGVRNEQFF	TGTGCCAGCAGCCCGACTAGCGGGGTTCGTAATGAGCAGTTCTTC
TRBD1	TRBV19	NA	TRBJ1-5	CASSRDREGYQPQHF	TGTGCCAGTAGTAGGGACAGGGAAGGATATCAGCCCCAGCATTTT
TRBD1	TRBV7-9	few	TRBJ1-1	CASSADRGDAEAFF	TGTGCCAGCAGCGCCGACAGGGGAGACGCTGAAGCTTTCTTT
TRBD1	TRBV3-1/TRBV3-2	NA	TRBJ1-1	CASSRTGEVAEAFF	TGTGCCAGCAGCCGCACAGGGGAAGTAGCTGAAGCTTTCTTT
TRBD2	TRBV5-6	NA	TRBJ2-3	CASSDPWTSGVDTQYF	TGTGCCAGCAGCGACCCATGGACTAGCGGTGTAGATACGCAGTATTTT
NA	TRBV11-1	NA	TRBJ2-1	CASSLGLEQFF	TGTGCCAGCAGCTTAGGGCTTGAGCAGTTCTTC
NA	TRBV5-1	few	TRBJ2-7	CASSSATGPPYEQYF	TGCGCCAGCAGCTCGGCTACAGGGCCTCCCTACGAGCAGTACTTC
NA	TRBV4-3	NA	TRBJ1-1	CASSQHYQTRGNTEAFF	TGCGCCAGCAGCCAACATTACCAGACCAGGGGGAACACTGAAGCTTTCTTT
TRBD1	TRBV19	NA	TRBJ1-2	CASSIAMPGQPYGYTF	TGTGCCAGTAGTATAGCAATGCCGGGACAGCCTTATGGCTACACCTTC
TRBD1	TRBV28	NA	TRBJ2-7	CASIRGPYEQYF	TGTGCCAGCATCAGGGGGCCGTACGAGCAGTACTTC
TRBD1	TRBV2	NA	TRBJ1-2	CASSATGDRINYGYTF	TGTGCCAGCAGCGCGACAGGGGATCGGATTAACTATGGCTACACCTTC
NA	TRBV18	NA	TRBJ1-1	CASSPNIGRENTEAFF	TGTGCCAGCTCACCAAATATAGGCAGGGAGAACACTGAAGCTTTCTTT
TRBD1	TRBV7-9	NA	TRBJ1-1	CASSLGQGDRAFF	TGTGCCAGCAGCTTGGGACAGGGCGATCGGGCTTTCTTT
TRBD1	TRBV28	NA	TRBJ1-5	CASRQGQANQPQHF	TGTGCCAGCCGACAGGGACAGGCCAATCAGCCCCAGCATTTT
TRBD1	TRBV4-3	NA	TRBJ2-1	CASSQTRDRGYNEQFF	TGCGCCAGCAGCCAGACCCGGGACAGGGGGTACAATGAGCAGTTCTTC
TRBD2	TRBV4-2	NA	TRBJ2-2	CASSQESGGAGELFF	TGTGCCAGCAGCCAAGAAAGCGGGGGGGCCGGGGAGCTGTTTTTT
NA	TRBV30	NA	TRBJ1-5	CAWNRDQGQPQHF	TGTGCCTGGAACAGGGATCAGGGTCAGCCCCAGCATTTT
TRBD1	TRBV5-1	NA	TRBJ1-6	CASTPGQALNSPLHF	TGCGCCAGCACCCCGGGACAGGCTTTAAATTCACCCCTCCACTTT
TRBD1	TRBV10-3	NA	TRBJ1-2	CAITDRGVYGYTF	TGTGCCATCACCGACAGGGGAGTCTATGGCTACACCTTC
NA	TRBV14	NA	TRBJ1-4	CASSQARASTFNEKLFF	TGTGCCAGCAGCCAAGCCAGGGCCTCAACTTTTAATGAAAAACTGTTTTTT
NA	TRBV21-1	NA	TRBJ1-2	CASSPGTADFYTF	TGTGCCAGCAGCCCAGGGACAGCGGACTTCTACACCTTC
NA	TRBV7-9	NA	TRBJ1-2	CASSLAPYGRGGYTF	TGTGCCAGCAGCTTAGCTCCGTACGGCCGGGGAGGCTACACCTTC
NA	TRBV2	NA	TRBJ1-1	CASSGPLSNTEAFF	TGTGCCAGCAGTGGCCCACTGAGCAACACTGAAGCTTTCTTT
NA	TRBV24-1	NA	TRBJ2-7	CATSDTPGLSYEQYF	TGTGCCACCAGTGATACCCCGGGTCTGAGCTACGAGCAGTACTTC
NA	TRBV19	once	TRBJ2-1	CASSREGVDEQFF	TGTGCCAGTAGTAGGGAGGGGGTCGATGAGCAGTTCTTC
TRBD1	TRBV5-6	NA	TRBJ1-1	CASSLWDRGSEAFF	TGTGCCAGCAGCTTGTGGGACAGGGGGTCTGAAGCTTTCTTT
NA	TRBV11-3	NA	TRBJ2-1	CASSPGPQGYEQFF	TGTGCCAGCAGCCCTGGCCCACAGGGCTATGAGCAGTTCTTC
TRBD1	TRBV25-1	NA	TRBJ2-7	CASSAGQGASQYF	TGTGCCAGCAGTGCAGGACAGGGGGCCAGCCAGTACTTC
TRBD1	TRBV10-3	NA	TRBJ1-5	CAISEGDRVVQPQHF	TGTGCCATCAGTGAGGGGGACAGGGTTGTCCAGCCCCAGCATTTT
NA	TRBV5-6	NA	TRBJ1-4	CASSLGGRGNEKLFF	TGTGCCAGCAGCTTGGGAGGCCGGGGTAATGAAAAACTGTTTTTT
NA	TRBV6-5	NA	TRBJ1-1	CASSPGGMNTEAFF	TGTGCCAGCAGTCCGGGAGGGATGAACACTGAAGCTTTCTTT